This passage covers 18 T cell receptor beta chains from one sample sequenced in a study of Ad26.COV2.S vaccination and SARS-CoV-2 variants (dated by TCRdb to about 2021). Explained via the paper, the treatment or condition label denotes: 15 to 20 received Ad26.COV2.S at low or high dose, single or two shots; about 5 received placebo; per-sample allocation not given. For vaccine and placebo recipients, repertoires were sequenced using samples collected on day 63 after the first injection. Libraries were built with the immunoSEQ multiplex PCR assay. TCRdb stores this immuneACCESS table with in-frame sequences only. Part of the clones is absent; in the studies checked, under half of the shortfall reflects unresolved V genes, and no reason is known for the rest. The sample has about 390,000 clones on record, more than 85% of them singletons. 3% to 3.5% of the sample belongs to the ten largest clones.

The specimen comprised peripheral blood, sampled in a trial of Ad26.COV2.S vaccine versus placebo. All receptors derive from a person aged 18-60 years who received the Ad26.COV2.S COVID-19 vaccine or a placebo.

The chain recombines TRBV25-1 with TRBJ1-3; the D is unclear. V dropped 1 base and J dropped 0 bases, with 7 bases sitting between them. Per germline, CDR1 MGHDK and CDR2 SYGVNS. The CDR3 spans 15 residues. The CDR3 reads CASSESGFSGNTIYF. In DNA form, the CDR3 reads TGTGCCAGCAGTGAATCGGGGTTCTCTGGAAACACCATATATTTT.

This clone was seen a single time. The rearrangement uses TRBV29-1 and TRBJ2-3; 7 bases match TRBD2. Trimming removed 2 bases from V and 5 bases from J; junction bases left unmatched: 10. Germline values: CDR1 SQVTM, CDR2 ANQGSEA. The CDR3 extends over 15 amino acids. This CDR3 reads CSVERRGGGGDTQYF. The CDR3 DNA reads as TGCAGCGTTGAAAGGCGCGGGGGTGGAGGAGATACGCAGTATTTT.

The chain recombines TRBV24-1 with TRBJ2-5; 7 bases are shared with TRBD1. Trimming removed 2 bases from V and 4 bases from J; junction bases left unmatched: 9. Germline V gives CDR1 KGHDR, CDR2 SFDVKD. This CDR3 region has 16 residues. DNA of the CDR3: TGTGCCACCAGTGATTCACAGGGGTCCAGGGGAGAGACCCAGTACTTC. Its protein product is CATSDSQGSRGETQYF.

V and J are TRBV5-5 and TRBJ1-2; the match to TRBD1 covers 8 bases. Germline V gene lookup returns CDR1 SGHKS and CDR2 YYEKEE (reference sequence). J was trimmed by 6 bases and V by 0 bases; bases with no gene match: 4. The CDR3 sequence is 14 residues long. In DNA form, the CDR3 reads TGTGCCAGCAGCTTGGACAGGGGGTCCGATGGCTACACCTTC. It codes for CASSLDRGSDGYTF.

The chain employs TRBV5-1 and TRBJ2-7; TRBD1 matches at 9 bases. This CDR3 has 16 amino acids. The J segment lost 3 bases and the V segment lost 0 bases, leaving 7 bases of the junction unmatched. CDR1 is SGHRS, CDR2 YFSETQ, per germline. The CDR3 loop is CASSLAPETGGYEQYF. CDR3 sequence (DNA): TGCGCCAGCAGCTTGGCCCCCGAGACAGGGGGCTACGAGCAGTACTTC.

V and J are TRBV7-6 and TRBJ1-4, with D possibly being TRBD1 (5 bases). Trimming took off 1 base at V and 4 bases at J, with 13 bases between the two ends. CDR1 is SGHVS, CDR2 FNYEAQ, per germline. The CDR3 is made up of 16 amino acids. The CDR3 region has the DNA TGTGCCAGCAGCTTAGTAGTAGCAGGGTTTAATGAAAAACTGTTTTTT. It yields the protein CASSLVVAGFNEKLFF.

The J gene is TRBJ1-2, the V gene TRBV9; 7 positions match TRBD1. This CDR3 is built from 15 residues. Germline lookup yields CDR1 SGDLS and CDR2 YYNGEE. After removal of 0 bases from V and 4 bases from J, the junction contained 6 bases not matched to a gene. The CDR3 nucleotides read TGTGCCAGCAGCGTAGTGGGACAGTTCAGCTATGGCTACACCTTC. It encodes CASSVVGQFSYGYTF.

This chain connects TRBV3-1 (or the pseudogene TRBV3-2) to TRBJ2-1; perhaps TRBD1 as D (7 bases). There are 18 residues in the CDR3. Germline V gene data show CDR1 as LGHDT and CDR2 as YNNKEL (reference sequence). V shed 6 bases and J shed 0 bases, with 21 bases lying between them. CDR3 DNA sequence: TGTGCCAGCAGTCGTGCCACAGGGGCGGGAAGCTCCTACAATGAGCAGTTCTTC. Amino acid sequence: CASSRATGAGSSYNEQFF.

The chain carries TRBV4-3 and TRBJ1-1, with TRBD1 matching 8 bases. From germline, CDR1 is LGHNA and CDR2 YSLEER. CDR3 length equals 16 residues. J was trimmed by 1 base and V by 4 bases; bases with no gene match: 8. CDR3 bases: TGCGCCAGCAGCCCCTCTGACAGGGGCCAGAACACTGAAGCTTTCTTT. As protein: CASSPSDRGQNTEAFF.

This chain's CDR3 is CASSLAHGVSGNTIYF. CDR3 nucleotides: TGTGCCAGCAGCTTAGCGCACGGAGTCTCTGGAAACACCATATATTTT. This chain uses TRBV7-9 with TRBJ1-3; D gene uncertain. Per germline, CDR1 SEHNR and CDR2 FQNEAQ (reference sequence). This CDR3 has 16 residues. Trimming cost V 0 bases and J 0 bases, with 9 bases left between them.

The chain uses TRBV6-1 and TRBJ2-3, with D possibly called TRBD1 or TRBD2 (6 bases each). Trimming removed 2 bases at V and 5 bases at J, with 11 bases between. The length of the CDR3 is 14 residues. Germline CDR1 is MNHNS and CDR2 is SASEGT. The CDR3: CASSELGGQDTQYF. DNA of the CDR3: TGTGCCAGCAGTGAATTGGGGGGCCAAGATACGCAGTATTTT.

The V and J genes are TRBV5-4 and TRBJ1-1, with D possibly matching TRBD1 (5 bases). CDR3 size: 16 residues. Germline-derived CDR1 and CDR2 are SGHNT and YYREEE (reference sequence). Trimming left V 2 bases short and J 4 bases short, with 18 bases between. CDR3 in DNA: TGTGCCAGCAGCTTTAACCCAGGGCGGACCGGCACTGAAGCTTTCTTT. Protein product: CASSFNPGRTGTEAFF.

The V gene is TRBV5-1, the J gene TRBJ1-1; D remains unclear. The CDR3 consists of 14 residues. Germline V lookup: CDR1 SGHRS, CDR2 YFSETQ. The V end was cut by 2 bases, the J end by 1 base, with 9 bases between. DNA for the CDR3: TGCGCCAGCAGCTTCTCACCAACGAACACTGAAGCTTTCTTT. Translating gives CASSFSPTNTEAFF.

The V gene is TRBV2, the J gene TRBJ1-2; 9 bases align to TRBD1. CDR3 size: 14 residues. Trimming cost V 7 bases and J 2 bases; bases outside gene matches: 5. In germline, CDR1 is SNHLY, CDR2 FYNNEI. The CDR3 DNA follows: TGTGCCAGCAAGAGGGACAGGGAGAACTATGGCTACACCTTC. This encodes CASKRDRENYGYTF.

The chain recombines TRBV3-1 (or the pseudogene TRBV3-2) with TRBJ1-1; D is ambiguous. This CDR3 contains 13 residues. The V end was cut by 2 bases, the J end by 10 bases, with 14 bases between. Germline V lookup: CDR1 LGHDT, CDR2 YNNKEL (reference sequence). The CDR3 here is CASSQSGREGAFF. In DNA form, the CDR3 reads TGTGCCAGCAGCCAATCTGGACGGGAGGGAGCTTTCTTT.

The V and J genes are TRBV2 and TRBJ1-1, with D possibly matching TRBD1 (6 bases). CDR1 is SNHLY, CDR2 FYNNEI, per germline. Trimming took 5 bases from V and 5 from J, leaving 15 bases between them. The CDR3 is 14 residues long. The CDR3 DNA reads TGTGCCAGCAGTCCTACGACCACAGGGACTGAAGCTTTCTTT. Amino acids: CASSPTTTGTEAFF.

About this clone itself: The same CDR3 also results from other DNA sequences found in this sample. This chain connects TRBV7-2 to TRBJ2-6; TRBD1 matches at 7 bases. Per germline, CDR1 SGHTA and CDR2 FQGNSA. V was pared by 1 base and J by 0 bases, with 3 bases of the junction left unmatched. CDR3 length equals 17 residues. The CDR3: CASSLVAGGSGANVLTF. The CDR3 DNA sequence: TGTGCCAGCAGCTTAGTGGCAGGGGGCTCTGGGGCCAACGTCCTGACTTTC. Combining the CDR3 with reference TRBV7-2 and TRBJ2-6 gives the whole variable domain GAGVSQSPSNKVTEKGKDVELRCDPISGHTALYWYRQSLGQGLEFLIYFQGNSAPDKSGLPSDRFSAERTGGSVSTLTIQRTQQEDSAVYLCASSLVAGGSGANVLTFGAGSRLTVL.

The J gene is TRBJ1-5, the V gene TRBV24-1; no definite D call. The V end lost 6 bases, the J end lost 3 bases, and 11 bases lay between the germline ends. The V gene's germline CDR1 is KGHDR and CDR2 SFDVKD. This CDR3 has 14 amino acids. CDR3 in amino acids: CATSPTRDNQPQHF. CDR3 DNA sequence: TGTGCCACCAGTCCCACCCGGGACAATCAGCCCCAGCATTTT.